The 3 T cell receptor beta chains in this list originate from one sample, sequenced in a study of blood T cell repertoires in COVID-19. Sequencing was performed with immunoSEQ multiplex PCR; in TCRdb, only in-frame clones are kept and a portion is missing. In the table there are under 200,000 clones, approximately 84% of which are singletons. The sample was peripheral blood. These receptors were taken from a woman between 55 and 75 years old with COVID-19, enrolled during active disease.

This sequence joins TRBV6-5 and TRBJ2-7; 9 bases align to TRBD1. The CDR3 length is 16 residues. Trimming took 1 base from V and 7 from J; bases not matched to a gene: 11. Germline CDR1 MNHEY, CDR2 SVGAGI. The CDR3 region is CASSYYGGQGTREQYF. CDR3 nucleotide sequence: TGTGCCAGCAGTTACTATGGGGGACAGGGAACGAGGGAGCAGTACTTC.

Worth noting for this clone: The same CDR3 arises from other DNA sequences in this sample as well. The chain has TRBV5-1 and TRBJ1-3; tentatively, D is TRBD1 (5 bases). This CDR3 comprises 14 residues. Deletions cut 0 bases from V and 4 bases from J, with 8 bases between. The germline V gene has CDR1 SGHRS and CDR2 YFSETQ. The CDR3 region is CASSLEGSGNTIYF. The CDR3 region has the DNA TGCGCCAGCAGCTTGGAGGGGTCAGGAAACACCATATATTTT.

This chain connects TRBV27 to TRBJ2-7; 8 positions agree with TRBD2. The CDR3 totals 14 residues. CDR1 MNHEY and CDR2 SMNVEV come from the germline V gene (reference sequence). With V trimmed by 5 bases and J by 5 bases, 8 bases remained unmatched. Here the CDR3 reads CASSLGTSLDEQYF. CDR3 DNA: TGTGCCAGCAGTCTGGGGACTAGTCTCGACGAGCAGTACTTC.